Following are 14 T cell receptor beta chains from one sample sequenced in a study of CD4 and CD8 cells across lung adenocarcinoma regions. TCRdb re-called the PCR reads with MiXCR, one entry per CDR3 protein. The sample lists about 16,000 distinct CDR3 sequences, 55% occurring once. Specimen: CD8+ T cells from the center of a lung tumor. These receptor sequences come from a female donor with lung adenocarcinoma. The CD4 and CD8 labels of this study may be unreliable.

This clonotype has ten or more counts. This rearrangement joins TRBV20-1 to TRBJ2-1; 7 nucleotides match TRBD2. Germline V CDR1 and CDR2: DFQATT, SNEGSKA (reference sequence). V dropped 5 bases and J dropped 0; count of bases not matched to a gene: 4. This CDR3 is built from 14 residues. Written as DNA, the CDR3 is TGCAGTGCTGAACTAGCGAGCTCCTACAATGAGCAGTTCTTC. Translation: CSAELASSYNEQFF.

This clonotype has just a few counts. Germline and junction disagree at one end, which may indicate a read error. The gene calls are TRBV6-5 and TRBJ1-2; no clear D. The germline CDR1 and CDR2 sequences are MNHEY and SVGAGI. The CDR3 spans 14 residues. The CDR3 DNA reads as TGTGTCAGCAGTTACTCGATTGAAAACTATGGCTACACCTTC. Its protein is CVSSYSIENYGYTF.

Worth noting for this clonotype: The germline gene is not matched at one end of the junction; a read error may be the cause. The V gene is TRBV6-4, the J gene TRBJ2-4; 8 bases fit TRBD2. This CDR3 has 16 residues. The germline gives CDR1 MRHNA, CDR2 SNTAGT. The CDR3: CASRDSGGGSKDTQYF. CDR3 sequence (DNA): TGTGCGAGCCGCGACTCGGGGGGGGGATCCAAAGACACTCAGTATTTC.

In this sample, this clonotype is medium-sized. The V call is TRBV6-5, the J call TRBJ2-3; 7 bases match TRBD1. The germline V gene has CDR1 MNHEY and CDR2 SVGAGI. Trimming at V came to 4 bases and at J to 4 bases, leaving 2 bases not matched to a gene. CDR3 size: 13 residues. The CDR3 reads CASSSTGADTQYF. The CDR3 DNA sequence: TGTGCCAGCAGTTCTACAGGGGCAGATACGCAGTATTTT.

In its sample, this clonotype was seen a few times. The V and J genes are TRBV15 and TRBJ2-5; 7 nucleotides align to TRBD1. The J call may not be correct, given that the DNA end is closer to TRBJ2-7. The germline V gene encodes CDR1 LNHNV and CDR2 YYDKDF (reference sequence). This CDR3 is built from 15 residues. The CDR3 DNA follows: TGTGCCACCAGCGCCCACAGGGGAACCCCCTACGAGCAGTACTTC. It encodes CATSAHRGTPYEQYF.

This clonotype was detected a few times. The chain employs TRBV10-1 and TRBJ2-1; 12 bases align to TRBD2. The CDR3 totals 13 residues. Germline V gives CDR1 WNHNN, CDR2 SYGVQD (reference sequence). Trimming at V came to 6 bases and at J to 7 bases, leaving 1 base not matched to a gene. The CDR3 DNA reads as TGCGCCAGCAGCCTAGCGGGAGGGAATGAGCAGTTCTTC. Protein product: CASSLAGGNEQFF.

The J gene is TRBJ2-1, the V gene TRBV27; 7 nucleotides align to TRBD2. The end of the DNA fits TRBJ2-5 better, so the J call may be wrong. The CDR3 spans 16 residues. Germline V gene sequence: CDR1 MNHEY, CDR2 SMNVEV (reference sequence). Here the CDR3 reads CASRPLGRGLQETQYF. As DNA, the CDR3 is TGTGCCAGCAGACCCTTGGGGAGGGGACTCCAAGAGACCCAGTACTTC.

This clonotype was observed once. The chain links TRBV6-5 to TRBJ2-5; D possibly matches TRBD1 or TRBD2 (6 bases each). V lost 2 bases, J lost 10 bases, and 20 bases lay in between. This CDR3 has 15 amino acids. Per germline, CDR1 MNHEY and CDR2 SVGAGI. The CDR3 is CASSYIGQYREDQYF. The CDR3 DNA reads TGTGCCAGCAGTTACATCGGTCAGTACAGGGAGGACCAGTACTTC.

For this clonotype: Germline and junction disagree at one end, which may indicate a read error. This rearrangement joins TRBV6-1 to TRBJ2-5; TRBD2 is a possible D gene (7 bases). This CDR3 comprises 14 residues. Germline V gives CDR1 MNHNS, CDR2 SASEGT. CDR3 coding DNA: TGTGCCAGCAGTGAAGCCGGGGGGCAAGAGACGCAGTATTTC. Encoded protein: CASSEAGGQETQYF.

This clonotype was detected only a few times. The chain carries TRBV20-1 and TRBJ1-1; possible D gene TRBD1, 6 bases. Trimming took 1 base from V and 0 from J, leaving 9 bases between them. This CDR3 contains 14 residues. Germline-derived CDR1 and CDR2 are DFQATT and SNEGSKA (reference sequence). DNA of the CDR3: TGCAGTGCTAGAGGAACAGGGATGAACACTGAAGCTTTCTTT. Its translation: CSARGTGMNTEAFF.

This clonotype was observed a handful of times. The CDR3 region has the DNA TGTGCCAGCAGTGCCGGACTAGCGGGAGTTTATGAGCAGTTCTTC. Encoded protein: CASSAGLAGVYEQFF. This rearrangement joins TRBV6-1 to TRBJ2-1, with 13 bases that match TRBD2. Germline V gene sequence: CDR1 MNHNS, CDR2 SASEGT. CDR3 length: 15 amino acids. After removal of 4 bases from V and 8 bases from J, the junction contained 5 bases not matched to a gene.

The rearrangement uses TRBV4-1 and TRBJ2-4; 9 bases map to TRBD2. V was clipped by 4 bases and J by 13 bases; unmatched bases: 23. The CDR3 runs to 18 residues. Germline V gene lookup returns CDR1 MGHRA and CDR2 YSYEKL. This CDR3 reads CASSRGDAGGGATDMQYF. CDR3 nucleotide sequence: TGCGCCAGCAGCCGCGGAGACGCGGGGGGGGGAGCCACAGATATGCAGTACTTC.

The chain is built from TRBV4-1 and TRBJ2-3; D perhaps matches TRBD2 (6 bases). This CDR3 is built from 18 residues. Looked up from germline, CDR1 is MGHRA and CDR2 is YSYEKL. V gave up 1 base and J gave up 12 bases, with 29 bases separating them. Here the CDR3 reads CASSQADGAGGGTETQYF. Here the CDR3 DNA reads TGCGCCAGCAGCCAAGCAGACGGGGCCGGGGGAGGCACAGAGACCCAGTATTTT.

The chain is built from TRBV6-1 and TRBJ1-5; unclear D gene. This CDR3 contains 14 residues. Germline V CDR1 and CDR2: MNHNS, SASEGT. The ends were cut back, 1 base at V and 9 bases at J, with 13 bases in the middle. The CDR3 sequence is CASSEGAAARPQHF. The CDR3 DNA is TGTGCCAGCAGTGAAGGGGCTGCAGCAAGGCCCCAGCATTTT.